This paragraph reports one TCR beta chain. Antigen unknown. All gene names here are mouse names. Coverage ceases 4 residues before the CDR3 finishes, and the germline J gene fills in the end. This specimen comes from a study of CD8+ T cells in alopecia areata. Study details: Grafting placed skin from roughly 6-13-month-old C3H/HeJ donors with spontaneous alopecia onto roughly 7-10-week-old female C3H/HeJ mice. Study outcomes and limitations: Compared with normal scalp, lesional scalp had higher clonality and more expanded CD8+ clones.

From germline, CDR1 is NNHDY and CDR2 SYVADS. This CDR3 is 16 amino acids long. Following RNA extraction, reverse transcription yielded cDNA that acted as the sequencing template. Clones were sequenced by immunoSEQ multiplex PCR, and TCRdb holds only the in-frame ones, with some missing. Altogether about 120,000 clones were found in the sample, and no singletons occur. The TCR sequence derives from a C3H/HeJ mouse with alopecia areata. For this mouse line, the MHC haplotype is H2-k. V is TRBV13-3 and J is TRBJ2-7, with 12 bases identical to TRBD2. Specimen: lesional skin. The CDR3 here is CASSDPTGGAIHEQYF. CDR3 bases read: TGTGCCAGCAGTGACCCGACTGGGGGGGCGATTCAT.